A single sample is the source of the 19 T cell receptor beta chains below, sequenced in a study of T cells in Graves' hyperthyroidism and ophthalmopathy. What was amplified from RNA transcripts were TCR beta CDR3 regions. The HTBI set primed first-round TCR CDR3 RT-PCR. From the multiplex PCR reads, TCRdb called clonotypes with MiXCR, one entry per CDR3 protein. The sample includes 350,000 to 450,000 distinct CDR3 sequences, about 14% seen only once; the top ten take roughly 9.6%. Material for sequencing was blood. The receptors come from a woman aged 55-70 years with Graves' hyperthyroidism.

A few counts support this clonotype. This sequence joins TRBV2 and TRBJ2-3; D unclear. Trimming took 6 bases from V and 6 from J, leaving 4 bases between them. Germline loops: CDR1 SNHLY, CDR2 FYNNEI. CDR3 length: 10 residues. The CDR3 DNA reads as TGTGCCAGCAGGTTCGATACGCAGTATTTT. This encodes CASRFDTQYF.

In its sample, this clonotype was seen many times. The chain is built from TRBV6-1 and TRBJ1-1; 7 positions agree with TRBD1. The length of the CDR3 is 15 residues. The junction had 6 bases not matched to a gene; V was cut back by 5 bases and J by 0 bases. Germline CDR1 MNHNS, CDR2 SASEGT. The CDR3 region is CASSQGQTLNTEAFF. CDR3 nucleotides: TGTGCCAGCAGTCAGGGACAGACTTTGAACACTGAAGCTTTCTTT.

The rearrangement links TRBV6-2 or TRBV6-3 to TRBJ2-7; 12 positions match TRBD1. Trimming removed 6 bases from V and 2 bases from J; junction bases left unmatched: 2. The CDR3 is 14 amino acids. From germline, CDR1 is MNHEY and CDR2 SVGEGT. CDR3 coding DNA: TGTGCCAGCAGGGGACAGGGGGCGCCCTACGAGCAGTACTTC. Encoded protein: CASRGQGAPYEQYF.

This CDR3 reads CASSSPLLGSDTQYF. The DNA of the CDR3 is TGTGCCAGCAGCTCCCCCCTACTAGGTTCAGATACGCAGTATTTT. The chain employs TRBV7-2 and TRBJ2-3; TRBD2 is a possible D gene (5 bases). The CDR3 spans 15 residues. The V gene lost 4 bases and the J gene lost 4 bases, with 15 bases spanning the gap. Germline V gene data show CDR1 as SGHTA and CDR2 as FQGNSA.

In this sample, this clonotype turned up many times. The V and J genes are TRBV12-3 or TRBV12-4 and TRBJ2-1, with TRBD2 matching 12 bases. Trimming took 6 bases from V and 1 from J; bases not matched to a gene: 7. The CDR3 runs to 17 residues. This CDR3 reads CASRPGLAGSSYNEQFF. The CDR3 nucleotides are TGTGCCAGCAGACCCGGACTAGCGGGATCATCCTACAATGAGCAGTTCTTC.

V usage is TRBV5-4 and J usage is TRBJ2-3; D is possibly TRBD1 or TRBD2 (5 bases each). From germline, CDR1 is SGHNT and CDR2 YYREEE (reference sequence). This CDR3 has 16 amino acids. Trimming removed 0 bases at V and 4 bases at J, with 15 bases between. The CDR3 DNA follows: TGTGCCAGCAGCTTGGGAGGGTCAGGGCGGTCAGATACGCAGTATTTT. This encodes CASSLGGSGRSDTQYF.

This clonotype was found many times. The chain employs TRBV20-1 and TRBJ2-7, with 10 bases matching TRBD2. With 6 bases clipped from V and 4 bases from J, the junction kept 12 bases outside the gene matches. Per germline, CDR1 DFQATT and CDR2 SNEGSKA (reference sequence). CDR3 length: 15 residues. The CDR3 nucleotides are TGCAGTGCCCGGGAGCTAGCGGGAGCTGGTTACGAGCAGTACTTC. This sequence encodes CSARELAGAGYEQYF.

This clonotype was observed a handful of times. The rearrangement uses TRBV5-4 and TRBJ2-3, with D uncertain. The germline V and J ends were trimmed by 1 base and 0 bases, with 6 bases remaining between them. Looked up from germline, CDR1 is SGHNT and CDR2 is YYREEE (reference sequence). This CDR3 is built from 14 residues. The CDR3 coding sequence is TGTGCCAGCAGCTTGTACGGGAGCACAGATACGCAGTATTTT. As protein: CASSLYGSTDTQYF.

This clonotype was counted at least ten times. DNA for the CDR3: TGTGCCAGCAACCTCAATCGGGAGACCCAGTACTTC. Translating gives CASNLNRETQYF. The chain joins TRBV12-3 or TRBV12-4 to TRBJ2-5; D remains unclear. The CDR3 has 12 residues. Trimming left V 7 bases short and J 5 bases short, with 11 bases between.

This clonotype showed up many times. The CDR3 DNA sequence: TGTGCCAGCAGCTTATGGGCAGGGGTCGAGAATGAGCAGTTCTTC. Amino acids: CASSLWAGVENEQFF. The V call is TRBV7-2, the J call TRBJ2-1; a possible D gene is TRBD1 (6 bases). CDR3 length equals 15 residues. Trimming pared 2 bases from V and 7 bases from J, leaving 15 bases between. Germline values: CDR1 SGHTA, CDR2 FQGNSA.

This clonotype was picked up many times. The chain employs TRBV7-9 and TRBJ2-3; 10 nucleotides agree with TRBD2. The CDR3 loop spans 15 amino acids. The germline V gene encodes CDR1 SEHNR and CDR2 FQNEAQ (reference sequence). The J segment lost 2 bases and the V segment lost 7 bases, leaving 6 bases of the junction unmatched. Here the CDR3 DNA reads TGTGCCAGCACCCCCGGACTAGCGGTCACAGATACGCAGTATTTT. As protein: CASTPGLAVTDTQYF.

This clonotype has at least ten counts. The chain combines TRBV2 with TRBJ2-3; D is uncertain. The germline gives CDR1 SNHLY, CDR2 FYNNEI. The CDR3 spans 14 residues. V dropped 4 bases and J dropped 0 bases, with 8 bases sitting between them. The CDR3, as DNA: TGTGCCAGCAGTGGGTTCGGGAGCACAGATACGCAGTATTTT. As protein: CASSGFGSTDTQYF.

This clonotype has only a few counts. V and J are TRBV24-1 and TRBJ2-2; D call uncertain. Germline-derived CDR1 and CDR2 are KGHDR and SFDVKD. The CDR3 length is 12 residues. Trimming removed 2 bases from V and 6 bases from J, with 3 bases in between. CDR3 in DNA: TGTGCCACCAGTGATTCCCCCGGGGAGCTGTTTTTT. Its translation: CATSDSPGELFF.

The rearrangement joins TRBV11-2 to TRBJ2-7; 11 bases are shared with TRBD2. Germline V gene data show CDR1 as SGHAT and CDR2 as FQNNGV. CDR3 length equals 15 residues. J lost 8 bases, V lost 0 bases, and 6 bases had no gene match. In nucleotides, the CDR3 is TGTGCCAGCAGCTTAGAACCGGGACTAGCGGCTCAGCAGTACTTC. Amino acid sequence: CASSLEPGLAAQQYF.

This clonotype was seen repeatedly, ten times or more. This chain joins TRBV3-1 and TRBJ2-5, with a tentative D call TRBD2 (5 bases). The CDR3 runs 14 residues. The ends were cut back, 4 bases at V and 5 bases at J, with 14 bases in the middle. The V gene's germline CDR1 is LGHDT and CDR2 YNNKEL (reference sequence). The CDR3 loop is CASSRMAGGETQYF. Here the CDR3 DNA reads TGTGCCAGCAGCCGAATGGCAGGCGGGGAGACCCAGTACTTC.

This clonotype occurred many times. The V and J genes are TRBV2 and TRBJ2-1; TRBD2 matches 10 bases. The CDR3 runs 16 residues. Germline V gene lookup returns CDR1 SNHLY and CDR2 FYNNEI. With V trimmed by 4 bases and J by 4 bases, 7 bases remained unmatched. The CDR3 region is CASSVDGLAAYNEQFF. CDR3 DNA: TGTGCCAGCAGTGTGGACGGACTAGCGGCTTACAATGAGCAGTTCTTC. The variable domain in full, with the rest retrieved from reference TRBV2 and TRBJ2-1, is EPEVTQTPSHQVTQMGQEVILRCVPISNHLYFYWYRQILGQKVEFLVSFYNNEISEKSEIFDDQFSVERPDGSNFTLKIRSTKLEDSAMYFCASSVDGLAAYNEQFFGPGTRLTVL.

There are many counts of this clonotype. This sequence joins TRBV2 and TRBJ2-1; 9 positions match TRBD2. Germline loops: CDR1 SNHLY, CDR2 FYNNEI. V lost 8 bases to trimming and J lost 0 bases; unmatched junction nucleotides: 14. There are 18 residues in the CDR3. This chain's CDR3 is CASSRSGSGSGSYNEQFF. The CDR3 DNA sequence: TGTGCCAGCTCCCGATCGGGTAGCGGGAGTGGCTCCTACAATGAGCAGTTCTTC.

This clonotype was seen ten or more times. This rearrangement joins TRBV27 to TRBJ2-7; the match to TRBD2 covers 11 bases. After removal of 8 bases from V and 0 bases from J, the junction contained 12 bases not matched to a gene. The CDR3 consists of 17 residues. The germline V gene has CDR1 MNHEY and CDR2 SMNVEV (reference sequence). The CDR3 spells CASRVGLAGGPSYEQYF. The CDR3, as DNA: TGTGCCAGCCGGGTCGGGCTAGCGGGAGGTCCCTCCTACGAGCAGTACTTC.

At least ten counts were recorded for this clonotype. The CDR3 loop reads CASSTNHGEGRDNEQFF. The CDR3 region has the DNA TGTGCCAGCAGCACCAACCATGGCGAGGGGAGGGATAATGAGCAGTTCTTC. V is TRBV7-8 and J is TRBJ2-1; 7 positions match TRBD2. The CDR3 extends over 17 amino acids. Germline CDR1 and CDR2: SGHVS and FQNEAQ. The junction had 17 bases not matched to a gene; V was cut back by 5 bases and J by 7 bases.